This TCR beta chain is drawn from a study of regulatory T cells in long-lasting Graves disease. In its sample, this clonotype was seen many times. Trimming took 5 bases from V and 6 from J; bases not matched to a gene: 9. The CDR3 length is 15 residues. Germline CDR1 is SGHTA and CDR2 is FQGNSA. Time point noted: newly diagnosed GD, antithyroid drugs for less than 3 months. The authors made the TCR library using RNA they extracted from PBMCs. Researchers made TCR beta libraries by using iRepertoire HTBI primers and running Arm-PCR on CDR3 regions. In the study's own analysis: Sequenced samples collectively carried approximately 58 TRBV and 15 or so TRBJ segments. One entry per CDR3 protein, called by TCRdb with MiXCR from the multiplex PCR reads. TCRdb, not the authors, supplied the V and J calls. The repertoire consists of approximately 560,000 distinct CDR3 sequences, with roughly 16% occurring once and the leading ten covering 12%.

The sample also formed part of further work on T cells in Graves' hyperthyroidism and ophthalmopathy. As that report states: The study left out patients who had uncontrolled infection, other autoimmune disease, pregnancy or lactation.

The rearrangement uses TRBV7-2 and TRBJ2-1; 8 bases align to TRBD1. The origin of this receptor is a man younger than 30 with Graves disease. The sample consisted of peripheral blood mononuclear cells (PBMCs), taken at new diagnosis, from a patient treated with antithyroid drugs. The chain's CDR3 is CASSPRTGPGNEQFF. CDR3 nucleotides: TGTGCCAGCAGCCCCCGGACAGGGCCAGGCAATGAGCAGTTCTTC.